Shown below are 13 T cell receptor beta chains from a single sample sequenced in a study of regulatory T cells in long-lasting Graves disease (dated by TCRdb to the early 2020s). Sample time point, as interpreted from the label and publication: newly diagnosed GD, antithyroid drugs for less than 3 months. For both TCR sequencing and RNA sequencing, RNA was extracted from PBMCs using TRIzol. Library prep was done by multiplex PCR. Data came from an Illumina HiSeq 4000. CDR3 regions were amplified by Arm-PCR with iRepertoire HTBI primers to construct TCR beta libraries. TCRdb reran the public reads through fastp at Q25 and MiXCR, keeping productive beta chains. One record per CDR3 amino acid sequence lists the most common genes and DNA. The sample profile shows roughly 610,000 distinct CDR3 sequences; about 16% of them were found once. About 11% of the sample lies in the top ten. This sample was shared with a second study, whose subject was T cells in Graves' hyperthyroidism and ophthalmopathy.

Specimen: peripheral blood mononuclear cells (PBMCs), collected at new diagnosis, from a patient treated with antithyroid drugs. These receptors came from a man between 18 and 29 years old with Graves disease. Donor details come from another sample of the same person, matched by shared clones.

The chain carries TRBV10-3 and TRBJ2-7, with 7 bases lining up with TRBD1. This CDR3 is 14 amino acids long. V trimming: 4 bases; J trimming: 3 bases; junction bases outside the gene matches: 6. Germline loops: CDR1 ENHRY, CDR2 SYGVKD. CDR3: CAISGGAGGYEQYF. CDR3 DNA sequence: TGTGCCATCAGTGGTGGGGCAGGGGGCTACGAGCAGTACTTC.

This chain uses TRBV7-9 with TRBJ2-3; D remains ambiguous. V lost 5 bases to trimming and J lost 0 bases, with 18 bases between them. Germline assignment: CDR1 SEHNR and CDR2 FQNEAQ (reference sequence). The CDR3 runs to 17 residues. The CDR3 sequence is CASSTLVASTSTDTQYF. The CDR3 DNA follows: TGTGCCAGCAGCACCCTAGTTGCTTCCACTAGCACAGATACGCAGTATTTT.

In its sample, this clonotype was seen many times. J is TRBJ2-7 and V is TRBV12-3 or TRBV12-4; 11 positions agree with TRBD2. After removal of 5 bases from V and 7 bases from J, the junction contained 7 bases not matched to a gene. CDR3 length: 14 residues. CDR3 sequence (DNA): TGTGCCAGCAGTCCCAGGACTAGCGGGTGGGAGCAGTACTTC. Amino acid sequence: CASSPRTSGWEQYF.

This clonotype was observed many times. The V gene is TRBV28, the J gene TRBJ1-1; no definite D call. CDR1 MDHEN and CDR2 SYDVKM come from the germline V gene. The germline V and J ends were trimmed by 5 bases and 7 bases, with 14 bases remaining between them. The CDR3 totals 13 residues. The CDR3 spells CASSQGYTDEAFF. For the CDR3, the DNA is TGTGCCAGCAGTCAAGGCTACACCGATGAAGCTTTCTTT.

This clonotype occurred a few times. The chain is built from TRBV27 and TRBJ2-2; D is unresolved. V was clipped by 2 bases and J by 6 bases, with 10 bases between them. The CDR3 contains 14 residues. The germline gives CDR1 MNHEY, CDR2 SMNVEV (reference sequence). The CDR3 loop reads CASSLGPSPGELFF. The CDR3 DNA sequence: TGTGCCAGCAGTTTAGGCCCCTCCCCCGGGGAGCTGTTTTTT.

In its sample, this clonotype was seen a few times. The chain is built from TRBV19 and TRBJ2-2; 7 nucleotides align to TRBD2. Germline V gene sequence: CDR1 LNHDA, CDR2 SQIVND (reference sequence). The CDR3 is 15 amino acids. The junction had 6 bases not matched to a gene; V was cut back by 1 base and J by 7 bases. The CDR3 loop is CASSIGGRGNGELFF. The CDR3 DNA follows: TGTGCCAGTAGTATAGGCGGGAGAGGTAACGGGGAGCTGTTTTTT.

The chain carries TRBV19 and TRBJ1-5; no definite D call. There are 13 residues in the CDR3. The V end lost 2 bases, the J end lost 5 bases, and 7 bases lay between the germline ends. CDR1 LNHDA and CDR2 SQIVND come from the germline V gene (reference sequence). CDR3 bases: TGTGCCAGTAGTATACGTCGTGATCAGCCCCAGCATTTT. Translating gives CASSIRRDQPQHF.

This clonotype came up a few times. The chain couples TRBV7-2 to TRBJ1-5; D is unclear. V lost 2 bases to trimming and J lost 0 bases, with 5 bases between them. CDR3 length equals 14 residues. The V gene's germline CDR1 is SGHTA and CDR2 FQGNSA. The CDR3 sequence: CASSLYVSNQPQHF. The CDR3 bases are TGTGCCAGCAGCTTATACGTTAGCAATCAGCCCCAGCATTTT.

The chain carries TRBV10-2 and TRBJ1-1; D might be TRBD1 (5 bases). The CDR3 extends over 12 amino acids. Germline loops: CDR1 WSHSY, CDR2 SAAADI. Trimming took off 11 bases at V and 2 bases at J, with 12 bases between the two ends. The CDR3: CAGRGFNTEAFF. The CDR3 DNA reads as TGCGCCGGCCGGGGGTTCAACACTGAAGCTTTCTTT.

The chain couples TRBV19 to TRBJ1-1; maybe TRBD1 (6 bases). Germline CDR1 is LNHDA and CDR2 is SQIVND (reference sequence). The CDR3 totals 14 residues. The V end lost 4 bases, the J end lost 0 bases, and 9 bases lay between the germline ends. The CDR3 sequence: CASSTGQMNTEAFF. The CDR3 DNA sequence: TGTGCCAGTAGTACCGGACAGATGAACACTGAAGCTTTCTTT.

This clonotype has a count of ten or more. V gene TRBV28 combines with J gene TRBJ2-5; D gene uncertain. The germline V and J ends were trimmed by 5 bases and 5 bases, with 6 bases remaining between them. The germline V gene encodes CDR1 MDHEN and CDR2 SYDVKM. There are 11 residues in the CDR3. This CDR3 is CASSGSETQYF. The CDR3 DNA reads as TGTGCCAGCAGTGGTTCGGAGACCCAGTACTTC. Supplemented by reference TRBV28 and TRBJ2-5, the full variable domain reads DVKVTQSSRYLVKRTGEKVFLECVQDMDHENMFWYRQDPGLGLRLIYFSYDVKMKEKGDIPEGYSVSREKKERFSLILESASTNQTSMYLCASSGSETQYFGPGTRLLVL.

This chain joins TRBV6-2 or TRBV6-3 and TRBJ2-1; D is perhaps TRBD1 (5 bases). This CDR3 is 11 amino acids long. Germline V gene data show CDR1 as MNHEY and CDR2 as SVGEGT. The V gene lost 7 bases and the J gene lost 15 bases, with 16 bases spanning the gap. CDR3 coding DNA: TGTGCCAGCAAGGGTCAGGGCTCCGGGTTCTTC. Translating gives CASKGQGSGFF.

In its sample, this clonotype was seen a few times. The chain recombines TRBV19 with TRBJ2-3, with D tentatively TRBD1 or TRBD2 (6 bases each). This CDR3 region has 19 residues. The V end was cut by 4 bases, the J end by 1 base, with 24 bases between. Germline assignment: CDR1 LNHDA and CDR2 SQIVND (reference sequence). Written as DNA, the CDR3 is TGTGCCAGTAGTACGCCCATTCGTATGGGGGGCTACGGCACAGATACGCAGTATTTT. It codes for CASSTPIRMGGYGTDTQYF.